The clone carrying this TCR beta chain came up a few times. Its antigen is as yet unknown. The data were obtained in a study of blood T cells in healthy people across ages. Study results and caveats: Changes in expanded clonotypes were possibly confounded, as the CMV status of donors was unknown. Age advanced and TCR beta diversity per million T cells fell, roughly linearly. In these data, TCR beta diversity tracked strongly with naive T cell percentage.

For the second PCR, which ran for about 6 to 11 cycles, a sample-barcoded 5' primer and a J-beta primer mix were used. TCRdb used MiXCR to reprocess the 5' RACE reads, holding one entry per CDR3 protein. The data contain over 950,000 distinct CDR3 sequences, roughly half of them singletons. The trim removed 5 bases at V and 4 bases at J, leaving 11 bases unmatched. CDR3 length: 16 residues. Germline CDR1 and CDR2: MGHRA and YSYEKL. This chain uses TRBV4-1 with TRBJ2-3, with TRBD2 matching over 8 bases. This sequence was found in a woman in her sixties in good health. Sequenced input: blood. Here the CDR3 reads CASSFKPGLGADTQYF. CDR3 DNA: TGCGCCAGCAGCTTCAAACCGGGACTAGGGGCAGATACGCAGTATTTT.